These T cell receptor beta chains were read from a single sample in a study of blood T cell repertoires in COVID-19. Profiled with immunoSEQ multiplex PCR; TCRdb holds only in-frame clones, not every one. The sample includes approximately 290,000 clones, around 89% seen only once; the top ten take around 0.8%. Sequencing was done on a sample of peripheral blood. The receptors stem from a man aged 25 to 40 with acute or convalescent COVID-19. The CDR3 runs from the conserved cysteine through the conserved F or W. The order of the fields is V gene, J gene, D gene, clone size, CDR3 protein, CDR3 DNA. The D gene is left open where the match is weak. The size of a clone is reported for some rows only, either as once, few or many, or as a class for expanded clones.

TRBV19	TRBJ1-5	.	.	CATSTGASNQPQHF	TGTGCCACCTCGACAGGCGCGAGCAATCAGCCCCAGCATTTT
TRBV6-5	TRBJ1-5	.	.	CASSYSDNSNQPQHF	TGTGCCAGCAGTTACTCCGACAATAGCAATCAGCCCCAGCATTTT
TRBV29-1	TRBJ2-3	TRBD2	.	CSNSGGAGDTQYF	TGCAGCAATAGCGGGGGGGCTGGTGATACGCAGTATTTT
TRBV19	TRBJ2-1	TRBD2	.	CASSPGGYNEQFF	TGTGCCAGTAGCCCGGGGGGCTACAATGAGCAGTTCTTC
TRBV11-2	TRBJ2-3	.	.	CASSLAGGGDTQYF	TGTGCCAGCAGCTTAGCGGGAGGGGGCGATACGCAGTATTTT
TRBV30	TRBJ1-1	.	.	CAWGPPSTRNTEAFF	TGTGCCTGGGGCCCACCGTCGACAAGGAACACTGAAGCTTTCTTT
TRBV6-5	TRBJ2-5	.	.	CASREGGGVETQYF	TGTGCCTCGAGGGAGGGAGGGGGTGTCGAGACCCAGTACTTC
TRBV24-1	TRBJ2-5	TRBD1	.	CATSDPVGQGMETQYF	TGTGCCACCAGCGACCCGGTGGGACAGGGGATGGAGACCCAGTACTTC
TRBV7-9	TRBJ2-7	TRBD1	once	CASSPRTGTYEQYF	TGTGCCAGCAGCCCTAGGACAGGAACCTACGAGCAGTACTTC
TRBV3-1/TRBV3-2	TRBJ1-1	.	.	CASSQGRNTEAFF	TGTGCCAGCAGCCAGGGGAGGAACACTGAAGCTTTCTTT
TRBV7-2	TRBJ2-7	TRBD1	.	CASSLGTGAYEQYF	TGTGCCAGCAGCTTAGGGACAGGGGCCTACGAGCAGTACTTC
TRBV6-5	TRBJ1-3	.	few	CASRARSRSGNTIYF	TGTGCCAGCAGGGCCCGCTCCCGCTCTGGAAACACCATATATTTT
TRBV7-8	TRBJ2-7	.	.	CARRIADFSSRHYEQYF	TGTGCCAGAAGGATAGCGGATTTTAGCTCTAGACACTACGAGCAGTACTTC
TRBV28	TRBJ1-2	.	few	CASSYPGGDYGYTF	TGTGCCAGCAGTTACCCGGGGGGAGACTATGGCTACACCTTC
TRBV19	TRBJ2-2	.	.	CASSILLSAPGELFF	TGTGCCAGTAGTATTCTTTTGAGCGCCCCCGGGGAGCTGTTTTTT
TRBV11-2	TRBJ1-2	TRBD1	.	CASSLDSTGFYGYTF	TGTGCCAGCAGCTTAGATTCGACAGGGTTCTATGGCTACACCTTC
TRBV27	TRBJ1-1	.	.	CARSITPPEAFF	TGTGCCAGGTCAATCACCCCTCCTGAGGCTTTCTTT
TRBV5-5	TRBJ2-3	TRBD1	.	CASSFRQGTDTQYF	TGTGCCAGCAGCTTTAGACAGGGGACAGATACGCAGTATTTT
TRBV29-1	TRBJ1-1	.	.	CSVARGILNTEAFF	TGCAGCGTTGCTAGGGGGATATTGAACACTGAAGCTTTCTTT
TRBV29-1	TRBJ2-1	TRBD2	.	CSASHLAGGNNEQFF	TGCAGCGCCTCCCACCTAGCGGGAGGGAACAATGAGCAGTTCTTC
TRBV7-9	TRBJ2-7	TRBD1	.	CASSFRTGHEQYF	TGTGCCAGCAGCTTTAGGACAGGGCACGAGCAGTACTTC
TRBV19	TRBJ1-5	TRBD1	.	CASSTPLRDREQPQHF	TGTGCCAGTAGTACCCCCCTCCGGGACAGGGAACAGCCCCAGCATTTT
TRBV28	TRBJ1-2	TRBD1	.	CASSKGQGAYGYTF	TGTGCCAGCAGTAAGGGACAGGGGGCCTATGGCTACACCTTC
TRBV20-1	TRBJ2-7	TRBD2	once	CSASGGGSYEQYF	TGCAGTGCTAGTGGCGGGGGCTCCTACGAGCAGTACTTC
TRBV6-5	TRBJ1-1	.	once	CASSLRGSGTEAFF	TGTGCCAGCAGTCTCCGGGGGTCCGGCACTGAAGCTTTCTTT
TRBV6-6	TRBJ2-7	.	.	CASSPRQRDSYEQYF	TGTGCCAGCAGCCCGCGACAGCGAGACTCCTACGAGCAGTACTTC
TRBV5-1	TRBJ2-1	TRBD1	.	CASSRIGTGDYNEQFF	TGCGCCAGCAGCCGAATAGGGACAGGCGACTACAATGAGCAGTTCTTC